This T cell receptor beta chain was identified in a study of T-cell reconstitution after alpha-beta-depleted transplantation in children (dated by TCRdb to about 2016). Looking at the study overall: Using TCR repertoire profiling, the study followed T-cell immune reconstitution in a quantitative way in children after TCRalphabeta/CD19-depleted allogeneic hematopoietic cell transplantation.

The library was produced with PCR. The listed sequencing device is Illumina HiSeq 2500. Molecular barcoding was employed in the preparation of TCR libraries, with unique molecular identifiers being used to normalize TCRbeta repertoire quantification. TCRdb ran its own pipeline on the public reads, namely fastp trimming at Q25 and MiXCR clone calling, and kept in-frame beta chains. Rows with one shared CDR3 protein collapse into an entry with the most common genes and DNA. The sample table records approximately 500,000 distinct CDR3 sequences; roughly 30% of these occur just once. The ten largest clonotypes hold 35% to 40% of the sample. Interpreted using the paper, the treatment or condition label stands for: allogeneic hematopoietic cell transplantation with graft depleted of TCRalphabeta T cells and CD19 B cells. Transplant recipients were children who received TCRalphabeta/CD19-depleted allogeneic hematopoietic cell grafts.

Beyond this particular receptor, the publication reports: Over subsequent months, a decline in hyperexpanded clone frequencies was noted, and after one year, T-cell counts and TCRbeta diversity were mostly ascribed to newly produced T cells. In some patients, the high TCRbeta diversity seen at day 60 was put down to recipient T cells and intrathymic progenitors that had survived conditioning. The apparently early recovery of alphabetaT-cell counts about two months after transplant reportedly depended on only several hundred rapidly expanded clones that came from non-depleted graft cells.

As to this clonotype: Its antigen is currently not known. One base away there is no much larger clone; base qualities are not given.

V is shortened by 3 bases, J by 0 bases, and the region joining them spans 13 bases. There are 16 amino acids in the CDR3, from cysteine to phenylalanine inclusive. Only the CDR3 portion is preserved as DNA: 48 bases, with reading frame beginning at the first base. This clonotype was obtained from a boy less than two years old with Wiskott-Aldrich syndrome, due to receive a stem cell transplant. Sequences were derived from PBMCs, sampled before TCRalphabeta/CD19-depleted stem cell transplant. Recombination connected TRBV12-3 or TRBV12-4 to TRBJ2-3; no D gene call is confident. The nucleotides are TGTGCCAGCAGTTTTCACCCGACCGATAGCACAGATACGCAGTATTTT. It translates as CASSFHPTDSTDTQYF.